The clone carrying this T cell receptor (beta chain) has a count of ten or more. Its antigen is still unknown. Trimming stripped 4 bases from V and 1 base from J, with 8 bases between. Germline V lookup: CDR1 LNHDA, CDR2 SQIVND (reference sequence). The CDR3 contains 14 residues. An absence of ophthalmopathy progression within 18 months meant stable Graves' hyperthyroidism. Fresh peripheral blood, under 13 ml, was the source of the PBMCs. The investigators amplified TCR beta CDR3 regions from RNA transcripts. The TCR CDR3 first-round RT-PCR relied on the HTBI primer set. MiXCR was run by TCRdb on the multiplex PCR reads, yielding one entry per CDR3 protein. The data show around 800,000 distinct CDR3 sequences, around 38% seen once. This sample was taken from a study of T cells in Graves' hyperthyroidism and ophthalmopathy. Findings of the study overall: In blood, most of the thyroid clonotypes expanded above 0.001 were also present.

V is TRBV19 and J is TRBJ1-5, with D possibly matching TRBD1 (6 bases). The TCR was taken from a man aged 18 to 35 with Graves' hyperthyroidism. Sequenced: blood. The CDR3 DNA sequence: TGTGCCAGTAGTACAGGACAGAGCAATCAGCCCCAGCATTTT. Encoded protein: CASSTGQSNQPQHF.